This T cell receptor (beta chain) was retrieved from a study of sequential checkpoint blockade in melanoma. Turning to the study itself: Arm A got nivolumab then ipilimumab; arm B the reverse, 1:1. Both treatment sequences were followed by maintenance nivolumab.

The CDR3 contains 12 residues. Germline-derived CDR1 and CDR2 are SGHDN and FVKESK. The V gene lost 1 base and the J gene lost 4 bases, with 4 bases spanning the gap. This clone was observed a few times. TCRdb's table, derived via immunoSEQ multiplex PCR, lists solely in-frame clones and lacks some. The sample holds fewer than 13,000 clones, around 78% seen once. Documented treatment: randomized to nivolumab then ipilimumab (arm A) or the reverse (arm B). Patients had received no earlier DNA-damaging chemotherapy. Live CD3+CD8+ CD19− CD56− cells were sorted from PBMCs. Here the sequenced sample was CD8+ T cells sorted from blood (inferred from file names), taken from a patient given nivolumab and ipilimumab in sequence. The chain uses TRBV14 and TRBJ1-1, with D unclear. This sequence was found in a human donor with melanoma. CDR3 bases: TGTGCCAGCAGCCAAGTTCTCACTGAAGCTTTCTTT. Protein product: CASSQVLTEAFF. Full variable domain (rest looked up from reference TRBV14 and TRBJ1-1): EAGVTQFPSHSVIEKGQTVTLRCDPISGHDNLYWYRRVMGKEIKFLLHFVKESKQDESGMPNNRFLAERTGGTYSTLKVQPAELEDSGVYFCASSQVLTEAFFGQGTRLTVV.